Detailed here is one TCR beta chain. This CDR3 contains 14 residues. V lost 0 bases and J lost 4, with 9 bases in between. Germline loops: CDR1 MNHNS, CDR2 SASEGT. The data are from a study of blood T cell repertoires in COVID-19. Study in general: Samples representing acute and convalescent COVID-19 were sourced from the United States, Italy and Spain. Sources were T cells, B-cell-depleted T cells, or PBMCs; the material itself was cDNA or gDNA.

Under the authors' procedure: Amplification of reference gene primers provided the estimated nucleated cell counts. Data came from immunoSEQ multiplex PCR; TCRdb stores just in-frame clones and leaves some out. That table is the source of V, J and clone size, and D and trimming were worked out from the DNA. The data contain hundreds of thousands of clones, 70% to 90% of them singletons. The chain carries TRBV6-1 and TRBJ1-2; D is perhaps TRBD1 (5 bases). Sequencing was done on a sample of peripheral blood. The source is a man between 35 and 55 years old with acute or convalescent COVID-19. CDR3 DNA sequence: TGTGCCAGCAGTGAAGCACGCGGGGGCTATGGCTACACCTTC. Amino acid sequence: CASSEARGGYGYTF.